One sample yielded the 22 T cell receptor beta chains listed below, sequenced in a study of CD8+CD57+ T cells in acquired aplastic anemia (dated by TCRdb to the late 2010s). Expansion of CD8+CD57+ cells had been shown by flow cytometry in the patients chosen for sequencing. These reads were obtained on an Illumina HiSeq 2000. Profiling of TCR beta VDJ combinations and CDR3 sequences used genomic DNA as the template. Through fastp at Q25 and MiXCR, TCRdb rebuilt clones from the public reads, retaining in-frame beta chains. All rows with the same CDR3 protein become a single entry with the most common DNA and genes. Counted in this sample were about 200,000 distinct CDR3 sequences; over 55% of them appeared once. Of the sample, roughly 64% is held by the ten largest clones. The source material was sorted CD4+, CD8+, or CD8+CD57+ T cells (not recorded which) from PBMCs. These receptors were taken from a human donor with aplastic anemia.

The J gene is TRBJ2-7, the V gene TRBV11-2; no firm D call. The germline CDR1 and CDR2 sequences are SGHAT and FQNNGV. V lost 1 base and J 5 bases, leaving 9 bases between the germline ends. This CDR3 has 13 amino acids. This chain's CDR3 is CASSLAYGNEQYF. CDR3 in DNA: TGTGCCAGCAGCTTAGCGTACGGCAACGAGCAGTACTTC. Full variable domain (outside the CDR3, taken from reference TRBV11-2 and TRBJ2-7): EAGVAQSPRYKIIEKRQSVAFWCNPISGHATLYWYQQILGQGPKLLIQFQNNGVVDDSQLPKDRFSAERLKGVDSTLKIQPAKLEDSAVYLCASSLAYGNEQYFGPGTRLTVT.

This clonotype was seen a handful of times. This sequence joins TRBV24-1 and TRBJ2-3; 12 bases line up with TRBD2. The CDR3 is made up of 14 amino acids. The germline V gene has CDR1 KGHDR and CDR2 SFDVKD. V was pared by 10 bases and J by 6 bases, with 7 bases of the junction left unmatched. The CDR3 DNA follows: TGTGCCACGTCGACTAGCGGGAGAGGTGATACGCAGTATTTT. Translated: CATSTSGRGDTQYF.

CDR3 protein: CASSLRTGYDSPLHF. CDR3 in DNA: TGTGCCAGCAGCTTAAGGACAGGGTACGATTCACCCCTCCACTTT. The V and J genes are TRBV7-6 and TRBJ1-6, with 8 bases aligning to TRBD1. The CDR3 consists of 15 residues. CDR1 is SGHVS, CDR2 FNYEAQ, per germline. Trimming at V came to 2 bases and at J to 8 bases, leaving 5 bases not matched to a gene.

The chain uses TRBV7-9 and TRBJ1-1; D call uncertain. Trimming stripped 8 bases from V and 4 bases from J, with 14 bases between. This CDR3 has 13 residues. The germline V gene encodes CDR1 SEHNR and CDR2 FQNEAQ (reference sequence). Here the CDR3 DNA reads TGTGCCAGCGGACCTGAGTTGAGCACTGAAGCTTTCTTT. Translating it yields CASGPELSTEAFF. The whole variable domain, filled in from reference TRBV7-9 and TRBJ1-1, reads DTGVSQNPRHKITKRGQNVTFRCDPISEHNRLYWYRQTLGQGPEFLTYFQNEAQLEKSRLLSDRFSAERPKGSFSTLEIQRTEQGDSAMYLCASGPELSTEAFFGQGTRLTVV.

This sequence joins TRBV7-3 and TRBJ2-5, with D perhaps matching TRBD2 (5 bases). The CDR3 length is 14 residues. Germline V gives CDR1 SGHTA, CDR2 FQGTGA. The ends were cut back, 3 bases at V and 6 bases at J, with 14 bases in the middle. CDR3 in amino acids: CASSLMVGVQTQYF. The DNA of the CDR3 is TGTGCCAGCAGCTTGATGGTGGGAGTGCAGACCCAGTACTTC. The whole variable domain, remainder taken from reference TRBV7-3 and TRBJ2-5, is GAGVSQTPSNKVTEKGKYVELRCDPISGHTALYWYRQSLGQGPEFLIYFQGTGAADDSGLPNDRFFAVRPEGSVSTLKIQRTERGDSAVYLCASSLMVGVQTQYFGPGTRLLVL.

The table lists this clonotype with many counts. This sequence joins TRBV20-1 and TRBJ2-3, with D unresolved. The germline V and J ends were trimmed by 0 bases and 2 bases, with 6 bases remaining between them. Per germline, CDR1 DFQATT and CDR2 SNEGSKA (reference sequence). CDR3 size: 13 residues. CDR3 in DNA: TGCAGTGCTAGAGACCTAGTCACAGATACGCAGTATTTT. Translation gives CSARDLVTDTQYF.

CDR3 loop: CASRSGEITDTQYF. The CDR3 DNA is TGCGCCAGCAGAAGCGGGGAGATCACAGATACGCAGTATTTT. The chain links TRBV5-1 to TRBJ2-3; 7 positions agree with TRBD2. The CDR3 sequence is 14 residues long. V trimming: 5 bases; J trimming: 2 bases; junction bases outside the gene matches: 5. Germline CDR1 is SGHRS and CDR2 is YFSETQ.

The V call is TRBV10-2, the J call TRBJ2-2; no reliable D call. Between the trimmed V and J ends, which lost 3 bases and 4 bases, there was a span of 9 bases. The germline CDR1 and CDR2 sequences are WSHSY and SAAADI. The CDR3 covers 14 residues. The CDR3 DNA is TGCGCCAGCAGTGAACTGACGGCCACCGGGGAGCTGTTTTTT. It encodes CASSELTATGELFF.

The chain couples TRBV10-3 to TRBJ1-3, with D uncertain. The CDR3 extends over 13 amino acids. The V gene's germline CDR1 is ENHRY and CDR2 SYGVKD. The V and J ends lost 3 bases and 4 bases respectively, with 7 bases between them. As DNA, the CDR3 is TGTGCCATCAGTGACCCCGCCGGAAACACCATATATTTT. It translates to CAISDPAGNTIYF.

CDR3 residues: CASTWDRGPQYF. In DNA, the CDR3 is TGTGCCAGCACCTGGGACAGGGGCCCCCAGTACTTC. The rearrangement joins TRBV5-4 to TRBJ2-5; 10 bases line up with TRBD1. V dropped 6 bases and J dropped 9; count of bases not matched to a gene: 5. Germline V gene data show CDR1 as SGHNT and CDR2 as YYREEE (reference sequence). This CDR3 comprises 12 residues.

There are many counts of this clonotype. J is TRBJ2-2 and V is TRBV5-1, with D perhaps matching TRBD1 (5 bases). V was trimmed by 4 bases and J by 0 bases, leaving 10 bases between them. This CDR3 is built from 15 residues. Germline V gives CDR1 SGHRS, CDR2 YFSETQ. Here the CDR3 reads CASSAGQTNTGELFF. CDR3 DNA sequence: TGCGCCAGCAGCGCAGGACAAACGAACACCGGGGAGCTGTTTTTT.

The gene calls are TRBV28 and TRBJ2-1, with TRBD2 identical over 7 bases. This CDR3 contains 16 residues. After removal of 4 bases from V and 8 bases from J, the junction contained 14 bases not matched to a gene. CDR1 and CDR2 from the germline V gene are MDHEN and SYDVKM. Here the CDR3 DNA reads TGTGCCAGCAGTTCCCAGTGGGGGGGGTCGGTGGATGAGCAGTTCTTC. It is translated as CASSSQWGGSVDEQFF. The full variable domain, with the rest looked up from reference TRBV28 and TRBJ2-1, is DVKVTQSSRYLVKRTGEKVFLECVQDMDHENMFWYRQDPGLGLRLIYFSYDVKMKEKGDIPEGYSVSREKKERFSLILESASTNQTSMYLCASSSQWGGSVDEQFFGPGTRLTVL.

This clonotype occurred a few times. CDR3 DNA: TGTGCCATCAGTGAGGAGACAGGGAGAAACACTGAAGCTTTCTTT. Amino acid sequence: CAISEETGRNTEAFF. The rearrangement joins TRBV10-3 to TRBJ1-1; 7 positions match TRBD1. The CDR3 length is 15 residues. V dropped 2 bases and J dropped 2; count of bases not matched to a gene: 5. Looked up from germline, CDR1 is ENHRY and CDR2 is SYGVKD.

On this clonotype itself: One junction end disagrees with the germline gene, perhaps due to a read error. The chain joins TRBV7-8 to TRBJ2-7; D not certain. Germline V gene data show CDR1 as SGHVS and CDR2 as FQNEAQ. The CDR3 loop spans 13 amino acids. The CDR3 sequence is CASSQVASHEQYF. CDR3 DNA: TGCGCCAGCAGCCAAGTTGCAAGTCACGAGCAGTACTTC.

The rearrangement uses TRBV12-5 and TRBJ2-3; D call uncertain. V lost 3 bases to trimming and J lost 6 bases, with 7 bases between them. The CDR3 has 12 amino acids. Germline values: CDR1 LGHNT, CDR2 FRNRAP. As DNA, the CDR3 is TGTGCTAGTGGTTTCATGACCGATACGCAGTATTTT. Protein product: CASGFMTDTQYF.

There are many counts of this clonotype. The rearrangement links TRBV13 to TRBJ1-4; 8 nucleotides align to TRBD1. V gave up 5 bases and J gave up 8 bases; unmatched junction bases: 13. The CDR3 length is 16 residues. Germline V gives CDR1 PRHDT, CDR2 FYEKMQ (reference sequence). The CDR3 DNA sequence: TGTGCCAGCAGCCAAACCCCCGGGACAGGAAAAGAAAAACTGTTTTTT. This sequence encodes CASSQTPGTGKEKLFF.

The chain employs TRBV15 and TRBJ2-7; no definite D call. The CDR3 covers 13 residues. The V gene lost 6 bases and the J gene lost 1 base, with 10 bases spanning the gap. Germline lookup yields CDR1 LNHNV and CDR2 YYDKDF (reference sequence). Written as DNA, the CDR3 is TGTGCCACCAGTATTAGTAGGTCCTACGAGCAGTACTTC. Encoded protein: CATSISRSYEQYF.

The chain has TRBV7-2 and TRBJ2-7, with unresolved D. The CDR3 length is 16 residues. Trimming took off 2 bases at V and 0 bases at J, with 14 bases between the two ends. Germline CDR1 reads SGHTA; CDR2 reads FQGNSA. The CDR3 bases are TGTGCCAGCAGCTTACTACTATCGCAGGACTCCTACGAGCAGTACTTC. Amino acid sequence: CASSLLLSQDSYEQYF.

The CDR3 sequence is CSARTSGSITYEQYF. The CDR3 bases are TGCAGTGCTAGGACTAGCGGGAGTATCACCTACGAGCAGTACTTC. The rearrangement links TRBV20-1 to TRBJ2-7; 12 bases map to TRBD2. Germline CDR1 reads DFQATT; CDR2 reads SNEGSKA (reference sequence). The CDR3 runs to 15 residues. Germline trimming cut 3 bases from V and 2 bases from J; bases unmatched to any gene: 5.

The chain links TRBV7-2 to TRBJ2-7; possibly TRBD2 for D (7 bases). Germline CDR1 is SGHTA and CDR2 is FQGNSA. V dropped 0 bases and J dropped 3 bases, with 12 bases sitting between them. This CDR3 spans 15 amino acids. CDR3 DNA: TGTGCCAGCAGCTTAGCTGGGGGGGCGAGCTACGAGCAGTACTTC. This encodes CASSLAGGASYEQYF. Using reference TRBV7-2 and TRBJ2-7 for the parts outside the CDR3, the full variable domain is GAGVSQSPSNKVTEKGKDVELRCDPISGHTALYWYRQSLGQGLEFLIYFQGNSAPDKSGLPSDRFSAERTGGSVSTLTIQRTQQEDSAVYLCASSLAGGASYEQYFGPGTRLTVT.

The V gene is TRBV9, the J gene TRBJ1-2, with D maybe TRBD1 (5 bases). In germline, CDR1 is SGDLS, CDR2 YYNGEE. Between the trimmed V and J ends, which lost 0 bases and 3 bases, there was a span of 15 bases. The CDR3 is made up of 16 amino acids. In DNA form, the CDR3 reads TGTGCCAGCAGCGTAGTGGAGGGGAACTATTACTATGGCTACACCTTC. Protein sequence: CASSVVEGNYYYGYTF.

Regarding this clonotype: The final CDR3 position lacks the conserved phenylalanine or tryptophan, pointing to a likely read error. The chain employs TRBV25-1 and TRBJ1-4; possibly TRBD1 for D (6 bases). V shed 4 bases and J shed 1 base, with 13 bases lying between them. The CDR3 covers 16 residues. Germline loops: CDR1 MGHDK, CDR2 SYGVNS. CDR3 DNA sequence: TGTGCCAGCAGTGGCCGGGACATGATAACTAATGAAAAACTGTTTTTA. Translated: CASSGRDMITNEKLFL.